The TCR beta chain described here comes from a study of neoadjuvant nivolumab and ipilimumab in lung cancer. Some clones are missing from TCRdb's copy, which holds only in-frame ones; the method was immunoSEQ multiplex PCR. The data show more than 3,000 clones, with about nine tenths seen just once and roughly 0.9% held by the top ten. Study-wide findings and caveats: Resected tumors had greater TCR richness and clonality than uninvolved lung. Higher pretherapy blood TCR richness went with higher resected-tumor richness.

Concerning this clone: Antigen: not known.

Germline CDR1 reads SGDLS; CDR2 reads YYNGEE. J gave up 4 bases and V 0 bases, and 4 bases lay outside the gene matches. This CDR3 is built from 16 residues. The source was tumor tissue, collected after neoadjuvant nivolumab, alone or with ipilimumab, at or shortly before surgery. The clonotype comes from an adult with non-small cell lung cancer. The rearrangement joins TRBV9 to TRBJ2-2, with 9 nucleotides matching TRBD2. CDR3 nucleotides: TGTGCCAGCAGCGTAGGCCTAGCGGGGTTCACCGGGGAGCTGTTTTTT. Translating gives CASSVGLAGFTGELFF.